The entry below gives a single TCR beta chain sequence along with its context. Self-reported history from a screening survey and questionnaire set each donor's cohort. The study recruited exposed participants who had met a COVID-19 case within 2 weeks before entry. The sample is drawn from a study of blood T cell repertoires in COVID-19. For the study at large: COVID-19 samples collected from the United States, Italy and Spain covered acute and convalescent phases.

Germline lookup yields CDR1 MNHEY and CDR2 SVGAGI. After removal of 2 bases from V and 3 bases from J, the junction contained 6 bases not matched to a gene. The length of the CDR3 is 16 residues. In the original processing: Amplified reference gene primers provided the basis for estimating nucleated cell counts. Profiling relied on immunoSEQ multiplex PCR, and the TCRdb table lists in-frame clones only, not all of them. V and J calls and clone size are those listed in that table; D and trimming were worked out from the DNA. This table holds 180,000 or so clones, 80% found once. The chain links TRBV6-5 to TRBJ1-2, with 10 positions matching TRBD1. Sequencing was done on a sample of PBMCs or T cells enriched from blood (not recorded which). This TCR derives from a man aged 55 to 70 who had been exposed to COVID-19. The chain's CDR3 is CASSYRTTGGYYGYTF. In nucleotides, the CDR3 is TGTGCCAGCAGTTACCGAACGACAGGGGGCTACTATGGCTACACCTTC.